This T cell receptor beta chain was retrieved from a study of cytomegalovirus exposure and HLA in healthy donors. This CDR3 is built from 16 residues. V lost 4 bases and J lost 0; bases outside the gene matches: 6. Germline lookup yields CDR1 LNHDA and CDR2 SQIVND (reference sequence). With 60 Vbeta and 13 Jbeta primers, the PCR was carried out. The repertoire was sequenced with immunoSEQ multiplex PCR; TCRdb's copy has only in-frame clones and lacks some. The table shows about 150,000 clones, with around 83% occurring only once. This rearrangement joins TRBV19 to TRBJ1-3; 7 bases align to TRBD1. The sequenced sample consisted of PBMCs. The clonotype originates from a woman aged 18-35 years in good health and CMV-seronegative. The CDR3 is CASSSRQGLSGNTIYF. The CDR3 nucleotides read TGTGCCAGTAGTAGCCGACAGGGTCTCTCTGGAAACACCATATATTTT.